The 23 T cell receptor beta chains in this list originate from one sample, sequenced in a study of shared clonotypes between healthy human individuals. Clones were read by immunoSEQ multiplex PCR, and TCRdb kept only the in-frame ones, dropping some. Here the sample spans approximately 530,000 clones, 95% to 97% being singletons. Sequencing input: naive CD4+ T cells sorted from blood. Sample subset: CD45RA+ positively selected. Receptor source: a woman in her twenties or thirties in good health.

The chain has TRBV5-1 and TRBJ1-1; 7 bases map to TRBD1. This CDR3 comprises 15 residues. The germline CDR1 and CDR2 sequences are SGHRS and YFSETQ. The V gene end was trimmed by 1 base and the J gene end by 0 bases; junction bases not matched to a gene: 3. The CDR3 bases are TGCGCCAGCAGCTTGAATGGACAGGTGAACACTGAAGCTTTCTTT. Residues: CASSLNGQVNTEAFF.

The chain joins TRBV15 to TRBJ2-3; D gene uncertain. CDR1 and CDR2 (germline): LNHNV, YYDKDF (reference sequence). The CDR3 has 13 residues. The V gene lost 0 bases and the J gene lost 5 bases, with 6 bases spanning the gap. In DNA, the CDR3 is TGTGCCACCAGCAGAGACTTTATAGATACGCAGTATTTT. Translated: CATSRDFIDTQYF.

The chain carries TRBV28 and TRBJ1-5; 7 positions agree with TRBD1. The CDR3 loop spans 15 amino acids. J gave up 5 bases and V 0 bases, and 4 bases lay outside the gene matches. Germline CDR1 reads MDHEN; CDR2 reads SYDVKM. CDR3 sequence reads: CASSLWTGYDQPQHF. The CDR3 DNA sequence: TGTGCCAGCAGTTTATGGACAGGGTACGATCAGCCCCAGCATTTT.

V is TRBV29-1 and J is TRBJ2-1; D uncertain. The length of the CDR3 is 12 residues. Germline V CDR1 and CDR2: SQVTM, ANQGSEA. V shed 0 bases and J shed 12 bases, with 12 bases lying between them. The CDR3 bases are TGCAGCGTTGAAGATCTCAGCGACGGGCAGTTCTTC. It specifies CSVEDLSDGQFF.

The chain employs TRBV2 and TRBJ2-3, with D hard to call. The germline gives CDR1 SNHLY, CDR2 FYNNEI. The CDR3 is made up of 15 amino acids. V lost 6 bases and J lost 0, with 13 bases in between. CDR3 in amino acids: CASSERHTSTDTQYF. The CDR3 coding sequence is TGTGCCAGCAGCGAGAGACACACCAGCACAGATACGCAGTATTTT.

This clone occurred a few times. The chain has TRBV7-9 and TRBJ1-1; D not resolved. The CDR3 consists of 15 residues. Trimming shortened V by 7 bases and J by 6 bases, and 21 bases separated the two germline ends. Germline values: CDR1 SEHNR, CDR2 FQNEAQ (reference sequence). The DNA of the CDR3 is TGTGCCAGCACCCCAGTGTCGGGTATCTCTGCTGAAGCTTTCTTT. It yields the protein CASTPVSGISAEAFF. Drawing the rest from reference TRBV7-9 and TRBJ1-1, the complete variable domain is DTGVSQNPRHKITKRGQNVTFRCDPISEHNRLYWYRQTLGQGPEFLTYFQNEAQLEKSRLLSDRFSAERPKGSFSTLEIQRTEQGDSAMYLCASTPVSGISAEAFFGQGTRLTVV.

The rearrangement links TRBV28 to TRBJ2-5, with no clear D. The CDR3 sequence is 13 residues long. CDR1 is MDHEN and CDR2 is SYDVKM in the germline V gene. V was pared by 3 bases and J by 9 bases, with 14 bases between. CDR3 residues: CASSLGSYRSQYF. CDR3 in DNA: TGTGCCAGCAGTTTGGGCAGCTATAGATCCCAGTACTTC.

This sequence joins TRBV7-3 and TRBJ2-3; 8 nucleotides line up with TRBD2. This CDR3 is built from 19 residues. With V trimmed by 5 bases and J by 0 bases, 16 bases remained unmatched. Germline CDR1 SGHTA, CDR2 FQGTGA. The DNA of the CDR3 is TGTGCCAGCAGCCCACGAGTAGGTAGCGGGGTCACTAGCACAGATACGCAGTATTTT. The encoded protein is CASSPRVGSGVTSTDTQYF.

The CDR3 DNA sequence: TGTGCCAGCTCAAATACCGGGAGCACAGATACGCAGTATTTT. The encoded protein is CASSNTGSTDTQYF. The genes are TRBV18 and TRBJ2-3, with unresolved D. V gave up 5 bases and J gave up 0 bases, with 9 bases separating them. This CDR3 region has 14 residues. Germline CDR1 KGHSH, CDR2 LQKENI.

This clone appeared once. The chain's CDR3 is CASSWTGGAEQYF. CDR3 coding DNA: TGCGCCAGCAGCTGGACAGGGGGTGCCGAGCAGTACTTC. The J gene is TRBJ2-7, the V gene TRBV5-1; 10 bases map to TRBD1. CDR1 SGHRS and CDR2 YFSETQ come from the germline V gene. There are 13 residues in the CDR3. V lost 3 bases, J lost 6 bases, and 3 bases stayed unmatched.

This chain joins TRBV19 and TRBJ2-3; 10 bases agree with TRBD1. CDR1 and CDR2 from the germline V gene are LNHDA and SQIVND (reference sequence). This CDR3 is 17 amino acids long. V gave up 6 bases and J gave up 4 bases; unmatched junction bases: 13. The CDR3 DNA follows: TGTGCCAGTAGCATGACAGGGGGCCGAGATCCACCAGATACGCAGTATTTT. This codes for CASSMTGGRDPPDTQYF.

This chain joins TRBV6-1 and TRBJ2-2; D is uncertain. V was pared by 7 bases and J by 0 bases, with 3 bases between. The CDR3 is made up of 12 amino acids. Germline values: CDR1 MNHNS, CDR2 SASEGT. The CDR3 DNA sequence: TGTGCCAGCACGGCGAACACCGGGGAGCTGTTTTTT. Translated: CASTANTGELFF.

V and J are TRBV5-1 and TRBJ2-5; D possibly corresponds to TRBD2 (6 bases). The CDR3 extends over 17 amino acids. Trimming left V 3 bases short and J 5 bases short, with 23 bases between. The V gene's germline CDR1 is SGHRS and CDR2 YFSETQ. DNA for the CDR3: TGCGCCAGCAGCTGGGGAGGTGGGGGAGTGAGTGGTGAGACCCAGTACTTC. It specifies CASSWGGGGVSGETQYF.

V gene TRBV27 combines with J gene TRBJ2-5; unclear D gene. V gave up 5 bases and J gave up 4 bases, with 8 bases separating them. CDR3 length: 12 residues. CDR1 is MNHEY and CDR2 is SMNVEV in the germline V gene (reference sequence). CDR3 DNA sequence: TGTGCCAGCAGTCCCACCAGAGAGACCCAGTACTTC. It specifies CASSPTRETQYF.

The V gene is TRBV28, the J gene TRBJ2-7; 10 nucleotides agree with TRBD1. The germline V gene has CDR1 MDHEN and CDR2 SYDVKM. V trimming: 7 bases; J trimming: 7 bases; junction bases outside the gene matches: 7. The CDR3 has 13 amino acids. CDR3 DNA sequence: TGTGCCAGCATTCCGGGACAGGGGTGGGAGCAGTACTTC. This translates into CASIPGQGWEQYF.

This clone appeared a single time. The V call is TRBV18, the J call TRBJ1-1, with unresolved D. Trimming pared 1 base from V and 3 bases from J, leaving 3 bases between. Germline loops: CDR1 KGHSH, CDR2 LQKENI. The length of the CDR3 is 12 residues. CDR3 bases: TGTGCCAGCTCACCACGGGACACTGAAGCTTTCTTT. Translation: CASSPRDTEAFF.

This CDR3 reads CASSLGQGAPYEQYF. CDR3 DNA: TGCGCCAGCAGCTTAGGTCAGGGGGCGCCCTACGAGCAGTACTTC. The chain employs TRBV5-1 and TRBJ2-7, with 8 bases aligning to TRBD1. Germline assignment: CDR1 SGHRS and CDR2 YFSETQ. The CDR3 runs to 15 residues. With V trimmed by 2 bases and J by 2 bases, 6 bases remained unmatched.

The gene calls are TRBV18 and TRBJ2-2; D gene uncertain. The CDR3 is made up of 15 amino acids. Looked up from germline, CDR1 is KGHSH and CDR2 is LQKENI. Trimming removed 2 bases at V and 6 bases at J, with 13 bases between. This CDR3 reads CASSPSDKLAGELFF. The CDR3 coding sequence is TGTGCCAGCTCACCATCGGATAAGCTAGCCGGGGAGCTGTTTTTT. Full variable domain (rest looked up from reference TRBV18 and TRBJ2-2): NAGVMQNPRHLVRRRGQEARLRCSPMKGHSHVYWYRQLPEEGLKFMVYLQKENIIDESGMPKERFSAEFPKEGPSILRIQQVVRGDSAAYFCASSPSDKLAGELFFGEGSRLTVL.

The V and J genes are TRBV19 and TRBJ2-1; 8 nucleotides agree with TRBD2. Trimming cost V 4 bases and J 2 bases; bases outside gene matches: 7. This CDR3 spans 16 amino acids. The germline V gene has CDR1 LNHDA and CDR2 SQIVND (reference sequence). The CDR3: CASSTATSGAYNEQFF. CDR3 DNA sequence: TGTGCCAGTAGTACCGCTACTAGCGGTGCCTACAATGAGCAGTTCTTC.

The V and J genes are TRBV4-1 and TRBJ1-3, with unresolved D. The ends were cut back, 3 bases at V and 0 bases at J, with 6 bases in the middle. The germline gives CDR1 MGHRA, CDR2 YSYEKL. CDR3 length: 14 amino acids. The CDR3 spells CASSQGVSGNTIYF. The CDR3 nucleotides are TGCGCCAGCAGCCAGGGCGTCTCTGGAAACACCATATATTTT.

The chain joins TRBV19 to TRBJ2-6; TRBD1 matches 7 bases. V shed 9 bases, J shed 0 bases, and the junction held 5 bases outside the gene matches. The CDR3 totals 15 residues. Germline assignment: CDR1 LNHDA and CDR2 SQIVND (reference sequence). In nucleotides, the CDR3 is TGTGCCAGCCGGGGACAGCCCTCTGGGGCCAACGTCCTGACTTTC. It specifies CASRGQPSGANVLTF.

The V gene is TRBV5-1, the J gene TRBJ2-2; 9 bases are shared with TRBD1. Looked up from germline, CDR1 is SGHRS and CDR2 is YFSETQ. The CDR3 covers 16 residues. Losses at the gene ends were 3 bases for V and 0 bases for J; bases not matched to a gene: 3. The CDR3 reads CASSSQGASNTGELFF. Here the CDR3 DNA reads TGCGCCAGCAGCTCACAGGGGGCTTCGAACACCGGGGAGCTGTTTTTT.

The V gene is TRBV27, the J gene TRBJ2-7, with a weak D call TRBD1 (6 bases). The CDR3 length is 16 residues. The V gene's germline CDR1 is MNHEY and CDR2 SMNVEV (reference sequence). The V gene lost 2 bases and the J gene lost 2 bases, with 16 bases spanning the gap. The CDR3 nucleotides are TGTGCCAGCAGTTTAACGCGGACAGCTCTAACCTACGAGCAGTACTTC. It encodes CASSLTRTALTYEQYF.